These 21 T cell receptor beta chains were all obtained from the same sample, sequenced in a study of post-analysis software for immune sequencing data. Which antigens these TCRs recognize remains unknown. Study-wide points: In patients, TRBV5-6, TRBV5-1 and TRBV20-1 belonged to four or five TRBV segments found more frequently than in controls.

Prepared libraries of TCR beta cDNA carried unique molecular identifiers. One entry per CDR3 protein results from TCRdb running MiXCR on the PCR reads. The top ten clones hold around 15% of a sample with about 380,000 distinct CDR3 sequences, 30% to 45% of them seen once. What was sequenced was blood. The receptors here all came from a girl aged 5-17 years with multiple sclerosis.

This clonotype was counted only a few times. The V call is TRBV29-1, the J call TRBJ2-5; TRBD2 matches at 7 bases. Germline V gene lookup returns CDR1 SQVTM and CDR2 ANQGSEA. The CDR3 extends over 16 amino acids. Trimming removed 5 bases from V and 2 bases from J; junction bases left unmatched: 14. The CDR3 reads CSVRGVRDSTQETQYF. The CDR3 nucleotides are TGCAGCGTTCGGGGGGTACGGGACTCCACACAAGAGACCCAGTACTTC.

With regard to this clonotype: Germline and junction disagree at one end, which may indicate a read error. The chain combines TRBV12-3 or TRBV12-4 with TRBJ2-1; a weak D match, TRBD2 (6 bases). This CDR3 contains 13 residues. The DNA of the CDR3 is TGTGCCGGCAGTTCGCCGAGGGAGGATGAACAGTTCTTC. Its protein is CAGSSPREDEQFF.

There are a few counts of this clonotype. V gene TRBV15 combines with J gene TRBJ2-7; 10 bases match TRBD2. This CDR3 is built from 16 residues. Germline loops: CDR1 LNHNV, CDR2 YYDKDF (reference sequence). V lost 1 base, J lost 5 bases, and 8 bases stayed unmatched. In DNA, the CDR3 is TGTGCCACCAGCAGAGGTTCTCTAGCGGGGGTGGACGAGCAGTACTTC. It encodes CATSRGSLAGVDEQYF.

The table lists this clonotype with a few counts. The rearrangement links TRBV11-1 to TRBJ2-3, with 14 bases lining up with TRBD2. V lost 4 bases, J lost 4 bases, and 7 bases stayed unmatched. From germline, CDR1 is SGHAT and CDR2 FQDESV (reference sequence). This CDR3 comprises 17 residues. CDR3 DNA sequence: TGTGCCAGCAGCTCCCGAACGACTAGCGGGGGGGCAGATACGCAGTATTTT. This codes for CASSSRTTSGGADTQYF.

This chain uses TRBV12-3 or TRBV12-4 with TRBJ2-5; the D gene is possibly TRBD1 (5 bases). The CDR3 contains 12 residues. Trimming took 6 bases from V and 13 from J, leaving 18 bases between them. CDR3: CASSPDPGSRYF. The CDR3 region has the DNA TGTGCCAGCAGCCCGGACCCAGGGTCCCGGTACTTC.

This chain's CDR3 is CSARDLGENYGYTF. The CDR3 DNA reads as TGCAGTGCTAGAGATCTAGGGGAGAACTATGGCTACACCTTC. J is TRBJ1-2 and V is TRBV20-1; D is possibly TRBD1 (5 bases). This CDR3 comprises 14 residues. V was cut by 0 bases and J by 2 bases, with 10 bases left in between. CDR1 is DFQATT and CDR2 is SNEGSKA in the germline V gene (reference sequence).

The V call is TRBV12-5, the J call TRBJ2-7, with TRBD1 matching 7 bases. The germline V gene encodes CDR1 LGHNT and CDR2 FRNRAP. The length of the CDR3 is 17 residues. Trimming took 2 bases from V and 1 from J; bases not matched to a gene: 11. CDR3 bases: TGTGCTAGTGGTTTGCGGGCTGGACAGGTAAATTCCTACGAGCAGTACTTC. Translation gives CASGLRAGQVNSYEQYF.

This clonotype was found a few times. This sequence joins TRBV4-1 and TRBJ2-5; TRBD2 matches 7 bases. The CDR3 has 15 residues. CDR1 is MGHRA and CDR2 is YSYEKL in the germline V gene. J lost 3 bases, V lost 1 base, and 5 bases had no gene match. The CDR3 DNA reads TGCGCCAGCAGCCAAGGATTAAGCGGGGAAGAGACCCAGTACTTC. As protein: CASSQGLSGEETQYF.

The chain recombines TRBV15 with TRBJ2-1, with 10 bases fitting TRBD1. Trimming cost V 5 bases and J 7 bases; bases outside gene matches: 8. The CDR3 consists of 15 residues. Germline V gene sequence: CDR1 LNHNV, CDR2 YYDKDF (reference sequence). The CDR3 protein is CATSARTGGRNEQFF. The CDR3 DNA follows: TGTGCCACCAGCGCCCGGACAGGGGGGAGGAATGAGCAGTTCTTC.

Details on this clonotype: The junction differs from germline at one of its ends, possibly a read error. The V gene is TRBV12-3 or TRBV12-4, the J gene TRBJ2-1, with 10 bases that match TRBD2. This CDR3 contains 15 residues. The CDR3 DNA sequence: TGTGCCAGCAGTTCCGGACTAGCGGCCTACAATGTGCAGTTCTTC. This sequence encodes CASSSGLAAYNVQFF.

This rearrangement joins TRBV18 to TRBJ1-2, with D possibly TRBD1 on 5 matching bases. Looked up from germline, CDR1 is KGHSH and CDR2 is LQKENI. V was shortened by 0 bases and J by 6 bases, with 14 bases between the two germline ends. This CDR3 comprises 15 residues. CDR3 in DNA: TGTGCCAGCTCACCACCCCATCAGGGACTAGATGGCTACACCTTC. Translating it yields CASSPPHQGLDGYTF.

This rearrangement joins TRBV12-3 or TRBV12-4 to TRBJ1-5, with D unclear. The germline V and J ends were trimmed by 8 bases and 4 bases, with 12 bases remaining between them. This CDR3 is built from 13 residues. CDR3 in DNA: TGTGCCAGCGGGTTCGATATAAATCAGCCCCAGCATTTT. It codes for CASGFDINQPQHF.

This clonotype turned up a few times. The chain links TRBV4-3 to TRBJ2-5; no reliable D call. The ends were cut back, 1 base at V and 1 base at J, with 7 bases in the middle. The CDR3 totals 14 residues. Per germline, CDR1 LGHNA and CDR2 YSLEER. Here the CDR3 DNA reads TGCGCCAGCAGCCAAGGAGTGTTCCAAGAGACCCAGTACTTC. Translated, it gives CASSQGVFQETQYF.

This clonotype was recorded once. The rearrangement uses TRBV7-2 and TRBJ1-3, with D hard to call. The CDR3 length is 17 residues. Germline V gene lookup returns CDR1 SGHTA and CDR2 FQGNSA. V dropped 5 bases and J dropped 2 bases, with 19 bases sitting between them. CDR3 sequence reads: CASSPNPILVAGNTIYF. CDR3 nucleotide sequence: TGTGCCAGCAGCCCAAATCCGATCCTAGTAGCTGGAAACACCATATATTTT.

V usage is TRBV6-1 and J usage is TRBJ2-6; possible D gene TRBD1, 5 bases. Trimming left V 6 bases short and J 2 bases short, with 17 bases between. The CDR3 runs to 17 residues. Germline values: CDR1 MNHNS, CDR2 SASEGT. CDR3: CASRPLSGQTGANVLTF. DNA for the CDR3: TGTGCCAGCAGACCCCTATCAGGGCAAACTGGGGCCAACGTCCTGACTTTC.

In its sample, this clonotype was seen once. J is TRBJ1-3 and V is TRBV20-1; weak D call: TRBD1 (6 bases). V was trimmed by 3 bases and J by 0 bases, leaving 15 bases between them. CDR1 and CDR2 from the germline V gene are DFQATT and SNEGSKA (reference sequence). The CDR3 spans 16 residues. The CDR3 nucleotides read TGCAGTGCTAGGGCAGGGGATCAGGGCTCTGGAAACACCATATATTTT. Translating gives CSARAGDQGSGNTIYF.

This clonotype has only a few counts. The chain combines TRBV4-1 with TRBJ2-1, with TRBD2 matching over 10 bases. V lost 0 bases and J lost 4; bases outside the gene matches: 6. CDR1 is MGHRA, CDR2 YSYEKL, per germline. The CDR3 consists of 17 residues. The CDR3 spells CASSQDGTSALYNEQFF. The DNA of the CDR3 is TGCGCCAGCAGCCAAGATGGGACTAGCGCTCTTTACAATGAGCAGTTCTTC.

The CDR3 protein is CASSYAYGTGYGYTF. The DNA of the CDR3 is TGTGCCAGCAGTTACGCCTACGGGACAGGCTATGGCTACACCTTC. The chain has TRBV6-5 and TRBJ1-2, with TRBD1 matching 8 bases. The CDR3 runs 15 residues. With V trimmed by 2 bases and J by 4 bases, 6 bases remained unmatched. Per germline, CDR1 MNHEY and CDR2 SVGAGI.

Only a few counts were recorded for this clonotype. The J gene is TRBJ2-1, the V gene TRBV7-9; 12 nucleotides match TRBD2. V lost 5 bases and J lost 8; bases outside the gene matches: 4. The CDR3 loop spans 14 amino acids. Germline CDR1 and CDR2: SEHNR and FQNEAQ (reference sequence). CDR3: CASSTGTSGYEQFF. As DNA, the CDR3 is TGTGCCAGCAGCACCGGGACTAGCGGGTATGAGCAGTTCTTC.

Here the CDR3 DNA reads TGTGCCAGCAGCTCCCTCGTTATGGGGACAGGGAACACTGAAGCTTTCTTT. Its protein product is CASSSLVMGTGNTEAFF. The chain carries TRBV7-9 and TRBJ1-1; 8 nucleotides align to TRBD1. Trimming at V came to 4 bases and at J to 1 base, leaving 11 bases not matched to a gene. Germline lookup yields CDR1 SEHNR and CDR2 FQNEAQ (reference sequence). This CDR3 spans 17 amino acids.

CDR3: CASSQVGLIQETQYF. The CDR3 DNA reads TGCGCCAGCAGCCAAGTAGGTCTAATCCAAGAGACCCAGTACTTC. This sequence joins TRBV4-1 and TRBJ2-5, with D unresolved. Germline loops: CDR1 MGHRA, CDR2 YSYEKL. The V gene lost 1 base and the J gene lost 1 base, with 10 bases spanning the gap. The CDR3 contains 15 residues.